This TCR beta chain was recovered during a study of shared clonotypes between healthy human individuals (dated by TCRdb to 2018 to 2020). General notes on the study: Three men and two women, aged 18 to 49 years, made up the cohort. To estimate repertoire size and how much clonotypes are shared between individuals, the study performed deep sequencing of blood TCR repertoires from a few healthy adults. To increase sequencing depth and limit assay-specific biases, different laboratories used diverse techniques to prepare libraries and sequence TCR repertoires. Each donor's leukapheresis produced roughly between roughly 0.85 and 9.5 billion PBMCs. Results and caveats for the whole study, not just this receptor: The genetic and exposure-history diversity represented was limited by the small number of donors. Pairwise subsampling indicated that sequencing depth was expected to affect the degree of clonotype sharing among donors. Sampling was limited to blood, and TCR repertoires in tissue likely differ from TCR repertoires in blood.

At the junction V is shortened by 5 bases and J by 2 bases; bases outside the gene matches: 9. Measured from the cysteine to the phenylalanine, the CDR3 is 15 residues long. Only CDR3 DNA remains: 45 bases, in frame from the first base. Based on the germline V gene, the CDR1 and CDR2 sequences are KGHSH and LQKENI. TCR CDR3 regions were amplified from genomic DNA by multiplex PCR using the deep immunoSEQ assay. Genomic DNA extracted from each cell subset was distributed evenly over all wells of several immunoSEQ 96-well plates, and each plate served as one replicate. For unsorted PBMC, each replicate PCR was loaded with roughly 330 ng genomic DNA, equivalent to 30,000 or so T cell genomes. Genomic DNA from unsorted PBMC was sequenced over ten immunoSEQ deep assay plates. Purified libraries were quantified with a Qubit 3.0 fluorometer, sized on a Bioanalyzer 2100, and re-quantified with the KAPA Library Quantification kit. A separate single-read 150-cycle Illumina NextSeq 550 flow cell was used to sequence each immunoSEQ 96-well plate. The paper's processing steps were these. Because the immunoSEQ output included only junctional sequences and no quality scores, the filtering could not be the same as the filtering used for full-length reads. Sequences were annotated with PyIR, a Python wrapper for IgBLAST v1.9, using IMGT germline references to assign V/J genes and CDR3. Reads with weak V/J assignments (E-value above 1e-6), missing CDR3, stop codons, out-of-frame junctions, or ambiguous translated residues were removed. V3J clonotypes were defined as sequences sharing an identical inferred V gene, J gene, and CDR3 amino acid sequence. The percentage overlap between two repertoires was calculated by dividing the number of shared unique clonotypes by the size of the smaller repertoire. Three approaches were used to assess repertoire richness: RTK rarefaction, the Chao1 estimator, and Recon v2.1 estimates of unobserved clonotypes. The immuneACCESS repertoire file appears here via TCRdb, limited to in-frame rearrangements. These files lack a portion of the clones; in checked studies, under half of the deficit traces to unresolved V genes, and the cause of the others is not known. V and J calls plus clone size are reproduced from that table; the DNA served to infer D and trimming. The sample has a few hundred thousand clones on record, around 81% of them singletons. Around 11% of the sample comes from the top ten.

This clone showed up many times. Its target antigen remains unknown. No much larger clone is present one base from it, and per-base qualities are unavailable. The donors were healthy, HIV-negative adults with no recently reported acute infections or vaccinations. Every donor was a Caucasian adult residing in Nashville, Tennessee, USA. In the unsorted samples, some 94 million PBMCs were counted, and genomic DNA was extracted using the QIAamp DNA Blood Mini kit. Blood was collected by leukapheresis, and PBMCs were isolated by Ficoll-Histopaque density gradient centrifugation and then cryopreserved in liquid nitrogen vapor phase.

The chain uses TRBV18 and TRBJ2-7, with 7 bases aligning to TRBD1. The receptor comes from a woman aged 35 to 49 in good health. Some clones in this sample may be carry-over from other donors' samples. The sample consisted of PBMCs. CDR3 reads: CASSTGTASTYEQYF. The sequenced DNA: TGTGCCAGCTCAACCGGGACAGCCAGCACCTACGAGCAGTACTTC.